One TCR beta chain is described in this entry. It lacks a known antigen. Base qualities are not provided; no much larger clone lies one nucleotide away. This entry comes from a study of T cell responses to AZD1222 COVID-19 vaccine (dated by TCRdb to the early 2020s). Study-level background: TCR sequencing covered 233 trial participants: nearly 210 given two doses of AZD1222 and some 25 given two doses of MenACWY control vaccine. Trial participants were enrolled by age into 18-55, 56-69 and 70-plus year subgroups, with roughly 160, 29 and 62 TCR-sequenced participants respectively. General conclusions and limits of the study: Because no day 14 peak-response samples were available, the repertoires could be characterized only after the peak T cell response. Conclusions about previously exposed vaccinees are limited, since just a handful of AZD1222 recipients were seropositive for SARS-CoV-2 at baseline. The 56-69-year group was small, and its depth increase did not reach significance, likely because of low power. Participants were mostly white British and included more females than males, and it was suggested by the authors that clonal diversity may have been underestimated. After two AZD1222 doses, both the breadth and the depth of spike-specific TCRs were significantly higher than at day 0 and than in MenACWY recipients. Vaccine-associated CD4 TCRs spanned the whole spike protein, with dominant responses in regions 160-218 and 743-854. Reportedly, close to half of the unique spike-specific TCRs recognized epitopes lying outside the regions that are mutated in the B.1.351 and B.1.1.7 variants.

The CDR3 regions of human TCRbeta chains were analyzed by immunosequencing. Per the authors' processing: TCRs in the repertoires were compared against a reference library of SARS-CoV-2-specific TCRs that had been generated with the MIRA antigen-specificity platform. Breadth meant the fraction of unique TCRs that were SARS-CoV-2-associated, whereas depth meant the fraction of total T cells that were SARS-CoV-2-associated. Using the MIRA data, each spike-specific TCR was mapped to the spike region that the TCR reacts to and placed in a CD4 or CD8 class. Log10-transformed breadth and depth values were compared by one-way ANOVA with Sidak's multiple comparisons tests. TCRdb limited this immuneACCESS table to in-frame rearrangements with V and J called. A share of clones is missing; checked studies link under half to unresolved V genes, and the rest is unexplained. V and J calls and clone size are given by that table; D and trimming were obtained from the DNA. The sample table lists about 150,000 clones, 90% to 95% of them with a count of one. Of the sample, 3.8% is held by the ten largest clones.

Taken with the paper, the label for time point translates to: about 28 days (+/-7) after the second vaccine dose. AZD1222 recipients with second doses at about 4 weeks or about 12 weeks were pooled, because spike-specific TCR depth and breadth did not differ between schedules. Vaccinee samples came from UK trials COV001 and COV002, including a single-blind randomized controlled phase 2/3 trial of AZD1222 (ChAdOx1 nCoV-19) in healthy adults. Trial participant PBMC samples were collected at day 0 and day 28 after the second dose for TCRbeta chain sequencing. Trimming leaves V shorter by 3 bases and J shorter by 0 bases, with the junction holding 11 bases beyond the gene matches. For CDR1 and CDR2, the germline V gene lists MNHNS and SASEGT. The CDR3, cysteine through phenylalanine, is 19 amino acids long. Just the 57-base CDR3 DNA is kept, in frame starting at base 1.

The origin of this receptor is an adult who received the AZD1222 COVID-19 vaccine. Source: peripheral blood, taken 28 days after the second AZD1222 dose. The sequence is built from TRBV6-1 and TRBJ2-3; 11 nucleotides in the junction match TRBD1. The encoded CDR3 is CASSDAWTGGDLSTDTQYF. The DNA sequence reads TGTGCCAGCAGTGACGCATGGACAGGGGGCGACTTAAGCACAGATACGCAGTATTTT.